A selection of T cell receptor beta chains follows, all from one sample in a study of cytomegalovirus exposure and HLA in healthy donors. Clones were read by immunoSEQ multiplex PCR, and TCRdb kept only the in-frame ones, dropping some. The sample has tens of thousands of clones, over 60% seen once. The sample comprised PBMCs. The source is a man aged 45 to 65 in good health and CMV-seropositive. The CDR3 runs from the conserved cysteine through the conserved F or W. A D gene is named only where the DNA matches it firmly. A row's size may be missing; if present it is once, few, many or a size class.

j_gene	len	abundance	d_gene	v_gene	CDR3aa	CDR3nt
TRBJ2-3	14	-	TRBD2	TRBV27	CASTILAGTDTQYF	TGTGCCAGCACCATACTAGCGGGCACAGATACGCAGTATTTT
TRBJ1-2	14	-	TRBD1	TRBV28	CASSFGVGGSGYTF	TGTGCCAGCAGTTTTGGGGTAGGGGGCAGTGGCTACACCTTC
TRBJ2-1	11	few	-	TRBV29-1	CSVTQGYEQFF	TGCAGCGTGACACAGGGATACGAGCAGTTCTTC
TRBJ1-1	14	-	-	TRBV29-1	CSVRRQGGNTEAFF	TGCAGCGTCCGGCGGCAGGGTGGGAACACTGAAGCTTTCTTT
TRBJ1-4	15	-	TRBD1	TRBV28	CASSLPGQGYEKLFF	TGTGCCAGCAGTTTACCGGGACAGGGGTATGAAAAACTGTTTTTT
TRBJ1-2	14	-	-	TRBV5-1	CASSLSGGDYGYTF	TGCGCCAGCAGCTTGAGTGGGGGGGACTATGGCTACACCTTC
TRBJ2-7	16	-	TRBD2	TRBV5-4	CASSTESGLPYYEQYF	TGTGCCAGCAGCACGGAATCGGGACTACCTTACTACGAGCAGTACTTC
TRBJ1-1	14	-	TRBD1	TRBV5-4	CASSLQGVNTEAFF	TGTGCCAGCAGCTTGCAGGGGGTTAACACTGAAGCTTTCTTT
TRBJ1-1	10	once	-	TRBV9	CAPRSTEAFF	TGTGCCCCCCGGAGCACTGAAGCTTTCTTT
TRBJ2-7	16	-	TRBD1	TRBV7-9	CASGFPNTGTGAVQYF	TGTGCCAGCGGCTTTCCAAACACCGGGACAGGGGCCGTGCAGTACTTC
TRBJ1-3	14	-	-	TRBV6-5	CASSHGQSGNTIYF	TGTGCCAGCAGCCACGGACAGTCTGGAAACACCATATATTTT
TRBJ2-5	15	-	TRBD2	TRBV28	CASSSLAGGRETQYF	TGTGCCAGCAGTTCTCTAGCGGGAGGACGGGAGACCCAGTACTTC
TRBJ2-1	14	-	TRBD2	TRBV6-1	CASKLRTSSYEQFF	TGTGCCAGCAAACTCCGGACTAGCAGCTATGAGCAGTTCTTC
TRBJ1-4	13	-	-	TRBV28	CASRGRGSEKLFF	TGTGCCAGCAGGGGGCGGGGGAGTGAAAAACTGTTTTTT
TRBJ2-1	14	-	TRBD1	TRBV7-3	CASSPGQGANEQFF	TGTGCCAGCAGCCCCGGACAGGGGGCAAATGAGCAGTTCTTC
TRBJ2-7	12	-	-	TRBV28	CASSFLGDEQYF	TGTGCCAGCAGTTTTTTGGGAGACGAGCAGTACTTC
TRBJ1-1	15	-	-	TRBV23-1	CASSQSRRGPPEAFF	TGCGCCAGCAGTCAATCACGGAGGGGACCCCCTGAAGCTTTCTTT
TRBJ2-7	18	-	TRBD1	TRBV5-1	CASSLARPGQGYPYEQYF	TGCGCCAGCAGCTTGGCGAGACCGGGACAGGGATATCCCTACGAGCAGTACTTC
TRBJ2-5	12	-	TRBD1	TRBV6-1	CASSGQGDEQYF	TGTGCCAGCAGTGGACAGGGTGATGAGCAGTACTTC
TRBJ1-2	15	few	-	TRBV25-1	CASSDHLGLNYGYTF	TGTGCCAGCAGTGACCACTTGGGACTTAACTATGGCTACACCTTC
TRBJ1-5	21	few	TRBD1	TRBV30	CAWSPAESRDRGLVSNQPQHF	TGTGCCTGGAGTCCGGCGGAGAGCCGGGACAGGGGGCTTGTGAGCAATCAGCCCCAGCATTTT
TRBJ1-2	13	once	TRBD1	TRBV28	CASGGQSNYGYTF	TGTGCCAGCGGGGGACAGTCTAACTATGGCTACACCTTC
TRBJ2-3	16	-	TRBD2	TRBV9	CASTRAAGGPGDTQYF	TGTGCCAGCACGAGAGCGGCGGGGGGCCCCGGAGATACGCAGTATTTT
TRBJ2-2	15	-	-	TRBV5-1	CASSFEGVNTGELFF	TGCGCCAGCAGCTTTGAGGGAGTGAACACCGGGGAGCTGTTTTTT
TRBJ2-2	13	-	-	TRBV7-9	CASSLVQTGELFF	TGTGCCAGCAGCTTAGTTCAGACCGGGGAGCTGTTTTTT
TRBJ2-1	14	once	TRBD2	TRBV11-2	CASSLTSGYNEQFF	TGTGCCAGCAGCTTAACTAGCGGCTACAATGAGCAGTTCTTC
TRBJ2-7	15	-	-	TRBV13	CASSLGAGEYYEQYF	TGTGCCAGCAGCTTAGGGGCAGGGGAGTACTACGAGCAGTACTTC
TRBJ2-7	13	-	-	TRBV25-1	CASGPRAATGQYF	TGTGCCAGCGGCCCTCGCGCGGCAACTGGGCAGTACTTC
TRBJ2-2	16	few	TRBD2	TRBV6-5	CASSYGGGTITGELFF	TGTGCCAGCAGTTACGGCGGGGGGACGATCACCGGGGAGCTGTTTTTT
TRBJ1-2	14	-	TRBD1	TRBV10-3	CAISESDRESGYTF	TGTGCCATCAGTGAGTCGGACAGGGAAAGTGGCTACACCTTC
TRBJ2-1	13	-	-	TRBV5-4	CASSLTSWHEQFF	TGTGCCAGCAGCCTCACTAGCTGGCATGAGCAGTTCTTC
TRBJ1-1	12	-	TRBD1	TRBV30	CAWSVRAGGAFF	TGTGCCTGGAGTGTACGAGCAGGGGGAGCTTTCTTT
TRBJ1-3	13	-	-	TRBV28	CASSTGPGNTIYF	TGTGCCAGCTCAACAGGGCCTGGAAACACCATATATTTT
TRBJ2-3	14	-	TRBD2	TRBV19	CATTGLAMGDTQYF	TGTGCCACCACGGGACTAGCGATGGGGGATACGCAGTATTTT
TRBJ1-2	15	few	TRBD1	TRBV7-9	CASVPGGQLNYGYTF	TGTGCCAGCGTCCCCGGGGGACAGCTTAACTATGGCTACACCTTC